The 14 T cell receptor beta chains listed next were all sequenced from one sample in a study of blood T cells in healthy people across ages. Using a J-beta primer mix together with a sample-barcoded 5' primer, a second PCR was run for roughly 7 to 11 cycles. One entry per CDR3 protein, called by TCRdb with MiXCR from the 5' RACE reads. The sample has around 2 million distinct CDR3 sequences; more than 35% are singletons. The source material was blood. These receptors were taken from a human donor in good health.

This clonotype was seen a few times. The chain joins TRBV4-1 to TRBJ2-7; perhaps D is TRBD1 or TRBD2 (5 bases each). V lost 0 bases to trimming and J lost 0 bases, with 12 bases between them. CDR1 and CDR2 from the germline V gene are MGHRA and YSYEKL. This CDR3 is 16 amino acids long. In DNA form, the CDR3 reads TGCGCCAGCAGCCAAGAAGTCGGGGCAAGCTCCTACGAGCAGTACTTC. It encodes CASSQEVGASSYEQYF.

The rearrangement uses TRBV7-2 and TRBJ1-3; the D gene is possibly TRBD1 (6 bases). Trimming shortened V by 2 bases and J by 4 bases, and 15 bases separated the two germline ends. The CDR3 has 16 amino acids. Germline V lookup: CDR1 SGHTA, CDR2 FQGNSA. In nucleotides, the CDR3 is TGTGCCAGCAGCTTATTAGGGGGGAGAGGAGGAAACACCATATATTTT. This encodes CASSLLGGRGGNTIYF. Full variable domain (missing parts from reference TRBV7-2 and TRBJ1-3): GAGVSQSPSNKVTEKGKDVELRCDPISGHTALYWYRQSLGQGLEFLIYFQGNSAPDKSGLPSDRFSAERTGGSVSTLTIQRTQQEDSAVYLCASSLLGGRGGNTIYFGEGSWLTVV.

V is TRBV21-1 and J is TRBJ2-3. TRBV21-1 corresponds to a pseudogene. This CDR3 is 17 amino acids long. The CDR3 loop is CASTHDSLGSAEDTQYF. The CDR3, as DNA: TGTGCCAGCACCCACGATAGCCTAGGGTCTGCTGAAGATACGCAGTATTTT.

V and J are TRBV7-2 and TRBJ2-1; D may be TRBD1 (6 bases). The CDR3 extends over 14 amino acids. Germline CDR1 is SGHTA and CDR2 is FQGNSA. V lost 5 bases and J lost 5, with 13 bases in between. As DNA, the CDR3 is TGTGCCAGCAGCCAGGGGATGAACCACAATGAGCAGTTCTTC. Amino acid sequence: CASSQGMNHNEQFF.

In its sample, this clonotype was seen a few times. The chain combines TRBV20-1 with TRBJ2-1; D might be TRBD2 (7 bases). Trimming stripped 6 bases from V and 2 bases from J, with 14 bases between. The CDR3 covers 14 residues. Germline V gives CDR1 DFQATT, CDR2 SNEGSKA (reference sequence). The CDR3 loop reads CSAGGGGAYNEQFF. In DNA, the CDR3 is TGCAGTGCCGGAGGGGGGGGGGCCTACAATGAGCAGTTCTTC.

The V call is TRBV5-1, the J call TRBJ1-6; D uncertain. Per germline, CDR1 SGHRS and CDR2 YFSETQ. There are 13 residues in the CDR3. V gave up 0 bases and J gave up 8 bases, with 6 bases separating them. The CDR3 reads CASSLGPDSPLHF. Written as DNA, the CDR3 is TGCGCCAGCAGCTTGGGTCCCGATTCACCCCTCCACTTT.

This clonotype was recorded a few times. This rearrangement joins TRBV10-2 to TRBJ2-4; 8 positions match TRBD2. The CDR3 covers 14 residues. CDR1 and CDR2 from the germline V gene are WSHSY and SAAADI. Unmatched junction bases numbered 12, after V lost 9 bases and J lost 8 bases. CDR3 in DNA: TGCGCCAGTCGTGCGGGGGGCGGTTGGGACATTCAGTACTTC. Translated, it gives CASRAGGGWDIQYF.

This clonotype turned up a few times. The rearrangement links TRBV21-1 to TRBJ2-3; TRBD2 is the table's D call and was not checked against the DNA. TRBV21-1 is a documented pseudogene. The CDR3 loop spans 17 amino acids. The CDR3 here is CASSKLMGASVVDTQYF. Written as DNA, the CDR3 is TGTGCCAGCAGCAAATTAATGGGGGCCTCCGTCGTCGATACGCAGTATTTT.

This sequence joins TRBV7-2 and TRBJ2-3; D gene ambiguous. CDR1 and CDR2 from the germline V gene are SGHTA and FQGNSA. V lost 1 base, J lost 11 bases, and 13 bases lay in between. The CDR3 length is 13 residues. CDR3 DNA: TGTGCCAGCAGCTTAGAATCGACAAGGGAGCAGTATTTT. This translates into CASSLESTREQYF.

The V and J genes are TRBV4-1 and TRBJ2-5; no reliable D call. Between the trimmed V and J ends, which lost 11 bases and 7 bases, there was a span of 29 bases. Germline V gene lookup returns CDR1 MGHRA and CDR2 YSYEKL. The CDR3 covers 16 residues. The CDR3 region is CAHNIKRPVGKWTQYF. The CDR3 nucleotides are TGCGCCCATAATATAAAGAGACCGGTTGGTAAATGGACCCAGTACTTC.

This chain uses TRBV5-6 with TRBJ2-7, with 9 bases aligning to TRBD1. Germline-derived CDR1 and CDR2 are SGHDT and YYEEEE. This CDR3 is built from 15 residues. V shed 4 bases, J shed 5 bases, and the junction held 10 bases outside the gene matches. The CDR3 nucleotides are TGTGCCAGCAGCACCGATCCCGGGACAGGGAACGAGCAGTACTTC. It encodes CASSTDPGTGNEQYF. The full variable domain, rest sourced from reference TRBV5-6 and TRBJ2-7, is DAGVTQSPTHLIKTRGQQVTLRCSPKSGHDTVSWYQQALGQGPQFIFQYYEEEERQRGNFPDRFSGHQFPNYSSELNVNALLLGDSALYLCASSTDPGTGNEQYFGPGTRLTVT.

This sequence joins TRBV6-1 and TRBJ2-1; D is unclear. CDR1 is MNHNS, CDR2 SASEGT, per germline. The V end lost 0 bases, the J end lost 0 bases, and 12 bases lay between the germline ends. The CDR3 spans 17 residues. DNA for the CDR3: TGTGCCAGCAGTGAAGCGAGGCAGGTAGTCTCCTACAATGAGCAGTTCTTC. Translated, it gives CASSEARQVVSYNEQFF.

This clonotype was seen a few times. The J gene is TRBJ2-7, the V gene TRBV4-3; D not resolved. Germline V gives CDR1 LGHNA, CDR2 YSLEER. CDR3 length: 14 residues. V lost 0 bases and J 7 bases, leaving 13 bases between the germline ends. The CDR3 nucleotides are TGCGCCAGCAGCCAAGAAGGGTCGGGTTGGGAGCAGTACTTC. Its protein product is CASSQEGSGWEQYF.

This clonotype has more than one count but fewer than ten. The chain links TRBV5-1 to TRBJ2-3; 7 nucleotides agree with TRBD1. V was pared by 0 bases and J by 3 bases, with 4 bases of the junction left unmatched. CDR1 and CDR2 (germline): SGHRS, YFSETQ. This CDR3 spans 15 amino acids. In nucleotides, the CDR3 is TGCGCCAGCAGCTTGGGTCCAGGGGGAACAGATACGCAGTATTTT. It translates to CASSLGPGGTDTQYF.